A single sample gave rise to the 3 T cell receptor beta chains below, sequenced in a study of CDR3 diversity in severe acne (dated by TCRdb to about 2019). Libraries were constructed by PCR. Data came from an Illumina HiSeq 2000. TCRdb reworked the public reads: Q25 trimming with fastp, MiXCR clone assembly, productive beta chains retained. CDR3 protein sequences are deduplicated, and each keeps its most common genes and DNA. The sample table contains over 85,000 distinct CDR3 sequences; only one count was recorded for roughly half of them. The ten largest account for 9.5% to 15% of the sample. The sample was blood. The receptor set was obtained from a male donor with acne.

This clonotype was detected once. It may be a read error: a sequence one base away is much more abundant. The rearrangement links TRBV7-3 to TRBJ1-2; 9 nucleotides line up with TRBD1. This CDR3 comprises 15 residues. Trimming cost V 4 bases and J 4 bases; bases outside gene matches: 7. Germline V gives CDR1 SGHTA, CDR2 FQGTGA. As DNA, the CDR3 is TGTGCCAGCAGCTCCACAGGGGGCGGTTGCTATGGCTACACCTTC. Protein sequence: CASSSTGGGCYGYTF. Full variable domain (remainder filled in from reference TRBV7-3 and TRBJ1-2): GAGVSQTPSNKVTEKGKYVELRCDPISGHTALYWYRQSLGQGPEFLIYFQGTGAADDSGLPNDRFFAVRPEGSVSTLKIQRTERGDSAVYLCASSSTGGGCYGYTFGSGTRLTVV.

Note on this clonotype: This may be a read error: a much more frequent sequence differs by one nucleotide. The conserved phenylalanine or tryptophan normally closing the CDR3 is absent here, so this likely arose from a read error. This rearrangement joins TRBV9 to TRBJ2-7, with D possibly TRBD2 on 5 matching bases. Trimming removed 2 bases from V and 4 bases from J, with 13 bases in between. The CDR3 consists of 14 residues. Germline V gene sequence: CDR1 SGDLS, CDR2 YYNGEE. CDR3 in DNA: TGTGCCAGCAGCGTCCGGGAACCATATTACGAGCAGTACATC. Its protein product is CASSVREPYYEQYI.

On this clonotype: It is unclear where the CDR3 begins or ends on the DNA, so no DNA is shown, and the CDR3 is as TCRdb lists it. The V gene is TRBV11-2, the J gene TRBJ2-3. Looked up from germline, CDR1 is SGHAT and CDR2 is FQNNGV. With termini counted, the CDR3 has 17 amino acids. CDR3: CASSIYLCSVEEDTQYF.